The 26 T cell receptor beta chains listed next were all sequenced from one sample in a study of cytomegalovirus exposure and HLA in healthy donors. Primers: 60 Vbeta forward and 13 Jbeta reverse. The table came from immunoSEQ multiplex PCR; TCRdb's copy has only in-frame clones and leaves some out. The data contain about 150,000 clones, less than 65% of them singletons. The source material was PBMCs. The source is a woman aged 25 to 39 in good health and CMV-seropositive.

The gene calls are TRBV5-4 and TRBJ2-7; tentative D call: TRBD2 (6 bases). Per germline, CDR1 SGHNT and CDR2 YYREEE (reference sequence). Deletions cut 3 bases from V and 6 bases from J, with 16 bases between. The CDR3 loop spans 14 amino acids. As DNA, the CDR3 is TGTGCCAGCAGCTGGAAAGCGGGTCCTTCCGAGCAGTACTTC. Its translation is CASSWKAGPSEQYF.

J is TRBJ2-3 and V is TRBV2, with 9 positions matching TRBD2. Germline assignment: CDR1 SNHLY and CDR2 FYNNEI. The CDR3 length is 15 residues. V was clipped by 6 bases and J by 5 bases; unmatched bases: 9. The CDR3 region has the DNA TGTGCCAGCAGCCTTAGCGGGAGTAGTATAGATACGCAGTATTTT. Its protein is CASSLSGSSIDTQYF.

This chain uses TRBV18 with TRBJ1-2; 8 bases map to TRBD1. CDR3 length: 14 amino acids. With 4 bases clipped from V and 4 bases from J, the junction kept 5 bases outside the gene matches. Germline V gene data show CDR1 as KGHSH and CDR2 as LQKENI. This CDR3 reads CASSRGQAGYGYTF. CDR3 nucleotide sequence: TGTGCCAGCTCACGGGGACAGGCCGGCTATGGCTACACCTTC.

The CDR3 DNA sequence: TGCGCCAGCAGCTTGGGAGTAGGGGAAGAGACCCAGTACTTC. It specifies CASSLGVGEETQYF. This chain joins TRBV5-1 and TRBJ2-5, with a tentative D call TRBD1 (5 bases). The V end was cut by 0 bases, the J end by 3 bases, with 9 bases between. Per germline, CDR1 SGHRS and CDR2 YFSETQ. The CDR3 is made up of 14 amino acids.

This rearrangement joins TRBV5-1 to TRBJ2-5; the D gene is possibly TRBD1 (7 bases). The CDR3 loop spans 14 amino acids. The germline V and J ends were trimmed by 3 bases and 4 bases, with 13 bases remaining between them. CDR1 and CDR2 from the germline V gene are SGHRS and YFSETQ. Here the CDR3 DNA reads TGCGCCAGCAGCTCCCAGGGGGGACTAGAGACCCAGTACTTC. It is translated as CASSSQGGLETQYF.

V is TRBV7-9 and J is TRBJ2-7, with 7 bases identical to TRBD2. Per germline, CDR1 SEHNR and CDR2 FQNEAQ (reference sequence). V lost 5 bases to trimming and J lost 5 bases; unmatched junction nucleotides: 9. CDR3 length: 14 residues. The CDR3 here is CASSRLGLTNEQYF. The CDR3 nucleotides read TGTGCCAGCAGCCGTCTGGGACTAACGAACGAGCAGTACTTC.

This clone has only a few counts. CDR3 amino acids: CASSLLTGTASYEQYF. CDR3 sequence (DNA): TGTGCCAGCAGCTTGCTAACCGGGACAGCTTCCTACGAGCAGTACTTC. This chain connects TRBV11-1 to TRBJ2-7; 7 bases line up with TRBD1. CDR1 is SGHAT, CDR2 FQDESV, per germline (reference sequence). The ends lost 3 bases at V and 1 base at J; junction bases unmatched: 9. CDR3 size: 16 residues.

V and J are TRBV7-9 and TRBJ1-4; D is perhaps TRBD1 (5 bases). From germline, CDR1 is SEHNR and CDR2 FQNEAQ (reference sequence). V lost 6 bases and J 4 bases, leaving 9 bases between the germline ends. This CDR3 is built from 13 residues. Written as DNA, the CDR3 is TGTGCCAGCAGGCTGGGGGGTAATGAAAAACTGTTTTTT. This sequence encodes CASRLGGNEKLFF. The full variable domain, with the rest looked up from reference TRBV7-9 and TRBJ1-4, is DTGVSQNPRHKITKRGQNVTFRCDPISEHNRLYWYRQTLGQGPEFLTYFQNEAQLEKSRLLSDRFSAERPKGSFSTLEIQRTEQGDSAMYLCASRLGGNEKLFFGSGTQLSVL.

V is TRBV28 and J is TRBJ1-5, with TRBD1 matching 7 bases. The CDR3 covers 15 residues. Germline V gene sequence: CDR1 MDHEN, CDR2 SYDVKM. With 6 bases clipped from V and 9 bases from J, the junction kept 14 bases outside the gene matches. Here the CDR3 DNA reads TGTGCCAGCAGCGTAGCGGGACAGCCCTTCCCGCCCCAGCATTTT. It is translated as CASSVAGQPFPPQHF.

This chain connects TRBV5-1 to TRBJ2-5; D might be TRBD1 (6 bases). Between the trimmed V and J ends, which lost 1 base and 2 bases, there was a span of 9 bases. The CDR3 length is 14 residues. Germline V gene sequence: CDR1 SGHRS, CDR2 YFSETQ. CDR3 amino acids: CASSLKGDQETQYF. The CDR3 coding sequence is TGCGCCAGCAGCTTGAAGGGGGATCAAGAGACCCAGTACTTC.

In its sample, this clone was seen a few times. Compared with germline, one end of the junction differs, possibly owing to a read error. The V and J genes are TRBV7-9 and TRBJ2-6, with a tentative D call TRBD1 (5 bases). This CDR3 is built from 14 residues. Per the germline V gene, CDR1 is SEHNR and CDR2 is FQNEAQ (reference sequence). This CDR3 reads CASSFHSGANVLPF. The CDR3 bases are TGTGCCAGCAGCTTTCACTCTGGGGCCAACGTCCTGCCTTTC.

This rearrangement joins TRBV2 to TRBJ1-5; 7 bases line up with TRBD1. Germline loops: CDR1 SNHLY, CDR2 FYNNEI. The CDR3 sequence is 17 residues long. V trimming: 4 bases; J trimming: 5 bases; junction bases outside the gene matches: 14. CDR3 sequence reads: CASSVSRGIGRDQPQHF. CDR3 bases: TGTGCCAGCAGTGTTTCCAGGGGGATTGGGCGTGATCAGCCCCAGCATTTT.

The CDR3 coding sequence is TGTGCCATCAGTGAGTTGGAGGGCGGGGAGCTGTTTTTT. This translates into CAISELEGGELFF. The rearrangement links TRBV10-3 to TRBJ2-2; a possible D gene is TRBD2 (6 bases). The CDR3 extends over 13 amino acids. The germline V gene has CDR1 ENHRY and CDR2 SYGVKD. The ends were cut back, 1 base at V and 7 bases at J, with 7 bases in the middle.

The chain uses TRBV6-5 and TRBJ2-2; 7 nucleotides agree with TRBD1. This CDR3 region has 14 residues. Germline loops: CDR1 MNHEY, CDR2 SVGAGI. V lost 8 bases to trimming and J lost 3 bases; unmatched junction nucleotides: 6. CDR3: CASGWTGYTGELFF. The CDR3 DNA is TGTGCCAGCGGCTGGACAGGATACACCGGGGAGCTGTTTTTT.

The rearrangement links TRBV7-9 to TRBJ1-1; tentatively, D is TRBD1 (6 bases). CDR3 length: 14 amino acids. Per the germline V gene, CDR1 is SEHNR and CDR2 is FQNEAQ (reference sequence). The germline V and J ends were trimmed by 3 bases and 6 bases, with 14 bases remaining between them. The CDR3 reads CASSFPQGSPEAFF. CDR3 bases: TGTGCCAGCAGCTTCCCACAGGGATCTCCTGAAGCTTTCTTT.

The CDR3 DNA follows: TGTGCCAGCAGTGAATGGGAGAGGGAAAAACTGTTTTTT. Amino acid sequence: CASSEWEREKLFF. V gene TRBV6-1 combines with J gene TRBJ1-4; no firm D call. Trimming cost V 2 bases and J 8 bases, with 9 bases left between them. The CDR3 spans 13 residues. Germline assignment: CDR1 MNHNS and CDR2 SASEGT.

This chain connects TRBV10-1 to TRBJ1-1; the match to TRBD1 covers 7 bases. CDR3 length: 17 residues. Germline V lookup: CDR1 WNHNN, CDR2 SYGVQD (reference sequence). The ends lost 6 bases at V and 4 bases at J; junction bases unmatched: 17. The CDR3 reads CASREQGRYYETTEAFF. The CDR3 DNA reads as TGCGCCAGCAGAGAACAGGGGCGTTATTATGAGACCACTGAAGCTTTCTTT.

The V and J genes are TRBV7-8 and TRBJ2-2; D might be TRBD1 (5 bases). Germline V gene lookup returns CDR1 SGHVS and CDR2 FQNEAQ. The ends were cut back, 1 base at V and 5 bases at J, with 11 bases in the middle. The CDR3 contains 15 residues. CDR3 bases: TGTGCCAGCAGCTTAGGCAGGGTGATAACCGGGGAGCTGTTTTTT. Translation gives CASSLGRVITGELFF.

The rearrangement uses TRBV6-6 and TRBJ2-2, with 11 bases that match TRBD2. CDR1 is MNHNY, CDR2 SVGAGI, per germline (reference sequence). The J segment lost 1 base and the V segment lost 7 bases, leaving 5 bases of the junction unmatched. There are 16 residues in the CDR3. The chain's CDR3 is CASKHGTSGNTGELFF. The CDR3 DNA follows: TGTGCCAGCAAACATGGGACTAGCGGGAACACCGGGGAGCTGTTTTTT.

The CDR3 bases are TGTGCCAGCAGCCCATCGGACAGGAACTCTGGAAACACCATATATTTT. It yields the protein CASSPSDRNSGNTIYF. J is TRBJ1-3 and V is TRBV4-2; 7 nucleotides agree with TRBD1. CDR1 is LGHNA and CDR2 is YNFKEQ in the germline V gene. Losses at the gene ends were 4 bases for V and 0 bases for J; bases not matched to a gene: 6. There are 16 residues in the CDR3.

This chain links TRBV4-1 with TRBJ2-7; 7 positions match TRBD1. The CDR3 runs 14 residues. Germline loops: CDR1 MGHRA, CDR2 YSYEKL. V dropped 3 bases and J dropped 4; count of bases not matched to a gene: 6. The chain's CDR3 is CASSQAGTVYEQYF. The CDR3 nucleotides read TGCGCCAGCAGCCAGGCCGGGACAGTTTACGAGCAGTACTTC.

In its sample, this clone was seen a few times. The rearrangement joins TRBV7-8 to TRBJ1-5; perhaps TRBD1 as D (6 bases). Germline-derived CDR1 and CDR2 are SGHVS and FQNEAQ. The CDR3 is made up of 14 amino acids. V dropped 5 bases and J dropped 3 bases, with 11 bases sitting between them. In DNA, the CDR3 is TGTGCCAGCAGCCCGGGACACTCCAATCAGCCCCAGCATTTT. Residues: CASSPGHSNQPQHF. The full variable domain, rest sourced from reference TRBV7-8 and TRBJ1-5, is GAGVSQSPRYKVAKRGQDVALRCDPISGHVSLFWYQQALGQGPEFLTYFQNEAQLDKSGLPSDRFFAERPEGSVSTLKIQRTQQEDSAVYLCASSPGHSNQPQHFGDGTRLSIL.

This clone was seen more than once but under ten times. V is TRBV21-1 and J is TRBJ1-2; the table's D call, TRBD1, was not checked against the DNA. TRBV21-1 is termed a pseudogene. This CDR3 has 16 residues. CDR3 amino acids: CASSKSGTEANYGYTF. Here the CDR3 DNA reads TGTGCCAGCAGCAAATCAGGGACAGAAGCTAACTATGGCTACACCTTC.

The chain combines TRBV20-1 with TRBJ2-7, with D perhaps TRBD2 (6 bases). V lost 4 bases, J lost 12 bases, and 16 bases lay in between. The CDR3 is 11 amino acids. Germline-derived CDR1 and CDR2 are DFQATT and SNEGSKA (reference sequence). CDR3 bases: TGCAGTGCTACCAGGGAGGTGGTCCCGTACTTC. Residues: CSATREVVPYF.

V is TRBV10-2 and J is TRBJ2-7; D ambiguous. CDR1 is WSHSY, CDR2 SAAADI, per germline. CDR3 length: 13 amino acids. V was clipped by 6 bases and J by 0 bases, with 9 bases between them. CDR3 sequence reads: CASSNRDSYEQYF. The CDR3 DNA reads as TGCGCCAGCAGCAACAGAGACTCCTACGAGCAGTACTTC.

The chain combines TRBV19 with TRBJ2-3; 8 positions agree with TRBD2. Germline assignment: CDR1 LNHDA and CDR2 SQIVND (reference sequence). V was pared by 11 bases and J by 2 bases, with 9 bases of the junction left unmatched. This CDR3 is 14 amino acids long. The CDR3 bases are TGTGCCGGGAAACTAGCGGAGCACACAGATACGCAGTATTTT. It specifies CAGKLAEHTDTQYF.